Described below is a single T cell receptor beta chain sequence and its context. What it binds is unknown. The data derive from a study of Ad26.COV2.S vaccination and SARS-CoV-2 variants. About the research overall: It was the COV1001 Ad26.COV2.S trial arm that included the donor.

Stated treatment: some 19 received Ad26.COV2.S at low or high dose, single or two shots; about 5 received placebo; per-sample allocation not given. Each sample was drawn 63 days after the first injection (of vaccine or placebo). As its vector, the vaccine had Ad26, which expressed Wuhan-strain SARS-CoV-2 spike. Only in-frame clones appear in the TCRdb table, and some are missing; sequencing was by immunoSEQ multiplex PCR. The sample contains some 340,000 clones, 85% to 90% of which appear only once. Findings and caveats of the study: Analyses of TCR breadth and depth may have underestimated total T cell responses. Reported findings describe substantial breadth in spike-specific CD8+ and CD4+ T cell responses following vaccination.

CDR3 size: 17 residues. Germline V gene lookup returns CDR1 SGHNT and CDR2 YYREEE (reference sequence). Between the trimmed V and J ends, which lost 4 bases and 3 bases, there was a span of 22 bases. The chain combines TRBV5-4 with TRBJ1-1; D ambiguous. The origin of this receptor is a person aged 18-60 years who received the Ad26.COV2.S COVID-19 vaccine or a placebo. The sequenced sample was peripheral blood, obtained in a trial of Ad26.COV2.S vaccine versus placebo. CDR3 in amino acids: CASSTGLGLTKDTEAFF. In DNA, the CDR3 is TGTGCCAGCAGCACTGGGTTAGGGCTAACCAAGGACACTGAAGCTTTCTTT.